This passage covers 32 T cell receptor beta chains from one sample sequenced in a study of cytomegalovirus exposure and HLA in healthy donors (dated by TCRdb to 2015 to 2018). The library was built by means of the immunoSEQ multiplex PCR assay. For the multiplex PCR, a mixture combining 60 forward primers for TCR Vbeta segments and 13 reverse primers for TCR Jbeta segments was used. In TCRdb, the immuneACCESS table is reduced to in-frame sequences with V and J assigned. These tables do not hold every clone; where another copy was compared, an unresolved V gene accounts for under half, and the others remain unexplained. The sample profile shows under 200,000 clones; under 70% of them were found once. Of the sample, roughly 2.7% falls within the top ten clones. Sequenced material: PBMCs. The receptors here all came from a woman between 40 and 55 years old in good health and CMV-seropositive.

This chain links TRBV4-2 with TRBJ2-2; TRBD2 is a possible D gene (6 bases). V was pared by 3 bases and J by 3 bases, with 20 bases between. The CDR3 loop spans 18 amino acids. The germline CDR1 and CDR2 sequences are LGHNA and YNFKEQ. The CDR3: CASSHPGWGEEYTGELFF. The CDR3, as DNA: TGTGCCAGCAGCCACCCGGGTTGGGGGGAGGAGTACACCGGGGAGCTGTTTTTT.

This sequence joins TRBV9 and TRBJ1-5, with D uncertain. In germline, CDR1 is SGDLS, CDR2 YYNGEE. V was clipped by 0 bases and J by 7 bases, with 8 bases between them. The CDR3 covers 13 residues. CDR3 protein: CASSVATGQPQHF. DNA for the CDR3: TGTGCCAGCAGCGTAGCTACGGGGCAGCCCCAGCATTTT.

This chain links TRBV7-2 with TRBJ1-5; 9 bases line up with TRBD1. Germline loops: CDR1 SGHTA, CDR2 FQGNSA. The CDR3 runs 16 residues. Trimming took 5 bases from V and 3 from J; bases not matched to a gene: 8. The CDR3 protein is CASSLTGGFNNQPQHF. CDR3 DNA: TGTGCCAGCAGCCTCACAGGGGGCTTCAACAATCAGCCCCAGCATTTT.

V gene TRBV5-4 combines with J gene TRBJ2-1; TRBD1 might be the D (5 bases). Germline CDR1 is SGHNT and CDR2 is YYREEE (reference sequence). Trimming removed 0 bases from V and 3 bases from J, with 13 bases in between. This CDR3 is built from 16 residues. The CDR3 is CASSLGLTGNYNEQFF. CDR3 DNA sequence: TGTGCCAGCAGCTTGGGTTTAACAGGAAACTACAATGAGCAGTTCTTC.

This clone was detected a few times. The chain uses TRBV10-3 and TRBJ1-1; the D is unclear. With 7 bases removed from V and 0 bases from J, the gap between germline ends came to 12 bases. CDR1 is ENHRY and CDR2 is SYGVKD in the germline V gene. The CDR3 consists of 14 residues. The CDR3 coding sequence is TGTGCCATCACCCCCGCAGACATGAACACTGAAGCTTTCTTT. The encoded protein is CAITPADMNTEAFF.

The chain has TRBV2 and TRBJ1-6; D remains unclear. The CDR3 is made up of 15 amino acids. V lost 2 bases and J lost 10, with 15 bases in between. In germline, CDR1 is SNHLY, CDR2 FYNNEI. In DNA form, the CDR3 reads TGTGCCAGCAGTGAATCGGGGATAGGTGTCTCACCCCTCCACTTT. Translated: CASSESGIGVSPLHF.

The chain joins TRBV7-2 to TRBJ2-3; 10 nucleotides line up with TRBD2. The CDR3 consists of 16 residues. Germline CDR1 SGHTA, CDR2 FQGNSA. Losses at the gene ends were 5 bases for V and 9 bases for J; bases not matched to a gene: 14. The CDR3 protein is CASSVEALAGVWTQYF. The CDR3 region has the DNA TGTGCCAGCAGCGTAGAAGCTCTAGCGGGGGTGTGGACGCAGTATTTT.

J is TRBJ2-7 and V is TRBV5-1; 7 nucleotides agree with TRBD1. Germline CDR1 reads SGHRS; CDR2 reads YFSETQ. The CDR3 length is 13 residues. After removal of 3 bases from V and 3 bases from J, the junction contained 3 bases not matched to a gene. The CDR3 is CASSYTGDYEQYF. The CDR3 DNA reads TGCGCCAGCAGCTACACAGGGGACTACGAGCAGTACTTC.

This clone has only a few counts. The rearrangement uses TRBV6-5 and TRBJ1-4; 8 bases map to TRBD1. The CDR3 spans 15 residues. Germline V gene data show CDR1 as MNHEY and CDR2 as SVGAGI. J gave up 6 bases and V 7 bases, and 10 bases lay outside the gene matches. CDR3 sequence: CASTRPDREDEKLFF. DNA for the CDR3: TGTGCCAGCACCCGACCGGACAGGGAGGATGAAAAACTGTTTTTT.

A word on this clone: Other DNA sequences in the sample encode the same CDR3. V usage is TRBV5-6 and J usage is TRBJ2-7; 8 nucleotides align to TRBD2. The CDR3 is 14 amino acids. After removal of 3 bases from V and 0 bases from J, the junction contained 2 bases not matched to a gene. From germline, CDR1 is SGHDT and CDR2 YYEEEE. This CDR3 reads CASSSGGGSYEQYF. The DNA of the CDR3 is TGTGCCAGCAGCTCGGGGGGGGGCTCCTACGAGCAGTACTTC.

The chain recombines TRBV7-2 with TRBJ2-7; possible D gene TRBD1, 5 bases. V dropped 6 bases and J dropped 2 bases, with 17 bases sitting between them. CDR1 is SGHTA and CDR2 is FQGNSA in the germline V gene. CDR3 length: 15 amino acids. The CDR3, as DNA: TGTGCCAGCAGTCAAGGACAAATTCAAACCTACGAGCAGTACTTC. Its protein is CASSQGQIQTYEQYF.

This clone came up a few times. One end of the junction varies from germline; a read error may be responsible. The rearrangement uses TRBV19 and TRBJ1-1; D may be TRBD1 (5 bases). The V gene's germline CDR1 is LNHDA and CDR2 SQIVND (reference sequence). CDR3 length: 15 amino acids. CDR3 loop: CASSLDGGLGTEAFF. CDR3 bases: TGTGCCAGTAGTTTAGACGGGGGTCTGGGCACTGAAGCTTTCTTT.

The rearrangement uses TRBV5-3 and TRBJ1-5; 9 bases match TRBD1. TRBV5-3 is noted as an ORF with a role that remains uncertain. Trimming cost V 4 bases and J 2 bases; bases outside gene matches: 10. The CDR3 has 17 residues. CDR3 in amino acids: CARSPGTGRDRNQPQHF. The CDR3 nucleotides read TGTGCCAGAAGCCCGGGGACAGGGCGAGACCGCAATCAGCCCCAGCATTTT.

V and J are TRBV7-9 and TRBJ2-2; 14 bases line up with TRBD2. After removal of 5 bases from V and 15 bases from J, the junction contained 8 bases not matched to a gene. CDR3 length: 14 residues. CDR1 is SEHNR and CDR2 is FQNEAQ in the germline V gene (reference sequence). CDR3 amino acids: CASSPGTSGSDLFF. The CDR3 DNA reads TGTGCCAGCAGCCCGGGGACTAGCGGGAGTGATTTGTTTTTT.

The chain links TRBV19 to TRBJ1-2; D uncertain. Looked up from germline, CDR1 is LNHDA and CDR2 is SQIVND (reference sequence). The CDR3 covers 13 residues. V lost 6 bases to trimming and J lost 4 bases, with 12 bases between them. CDR3 nucleotide sequence: TGTGCCAGTAGGAGGGATCCCTTCTATGGCTACACCTTC. It yields the protein CASRRDPFYGYTF.

This clone was recorded a few times. The chain links TRBV7-2 to TRBJ2-7; 11 bases agree with TRBD1. This CDR3 region has 14 residues. CDR1 and CDR2 (germline): SGHTA, FQGNSA. The V segment lost 4 bases and the J segment 7 bases; nucleotides outside the gene matches: 6. The CDR3 nucleotides read TGTGCCAGCAGCTATGGACAGGGGGCGAGGGAGCAGTACTTC. Translated: CASSYGQGAREQYF.

This clone came up once. V is TRBV15 and J is TRBJ2-7; 10 bases match TRBD2. This CDR3 is built from 16 residues. Trimming at V came to 1 base and at J to 7 bases, leaving 10 bases not matched to a gene. The germline CDR1 and CDR2 sequences are LNHNV and YYDKDF (reference sequence). The CDR3 here is CATSRGGSGGSREQYF. Here the CDR3 DNA reads TGTGCCACCAGCAGAGGTGGTAGCGGGGGGTCAAGAGAGCAGTACTTC.

In this sample, this clone turned up a few times. One end of the junction varies from germline; a read error may be responsible. The chain is built from TRBV2 and TRBJ2-2, with 9 bases fitting TRBD1. The CDR3 totals 14 residues. Germline lookup yields CDR1 SNHLY and CDR2 FYNNEI. This CDR3 reads CASRWDRDSGELFF. CDR3 bases: TGTGCGAGCAGGTGGGACAGGGATTCCGGGGAGCTGTTTTTT.

The chain carries TRBV28 and TRBJ2-1; TRBD2 matches 7 bases. V lost 3 bases and J lost 6; bases outside the gene matches: 5. Germline-derived CDR1 and CDR2 are MDHEN and SYDVKM. The CDR3 sequence is 14 residues long. CDR3 nucleotide sequence: TGTGCCAGCAGTTTGGCGGGAGTTCTCAATGAGCAGTTCTTC. It specifies CASSLAGVLNEQFF.

This clone has only a few counts. A junction boundary mismatches the germline segment, possibly from a read error. The genes are TRBV10-2 and TRBJ2-7, with TRBD2 identical over 8 bases. Germline V CDR1 and CDR2: WSHSY, SAAADI. The CDR3 is 13 residues long. The CDR3 sequence: CACRREASYEQYF. The CDR3 coding sequence is TGCGCCTGCAGGCGGGAGGCTTCCTACGAGCAGTACTTC.

This sequence joins TRBV25-1 and TRBJ1-6; TRBD1 is a possible D gene (6 bases). The CDR3 runs 17 residues. Germline CDR1 is MGHDK and CDR2 is SYGVNS. Trimming pared 3 bases from V and 4 bases from J, leaving 16 bases between. The CDR3 region is CASSESAGVDYNSPLHF. The DNA for the CDR3 is TGTGCCAGCAGTGAGTCGGCAGGGGTTGATTATAATTCACCCCTCCACTTT.

The chain joins TRBV29-1 to TRBJ2-2; D perhaps matches TRBD1 (5 bases). V was clipped by 3 bases and J by 4 bases, with 12 bases between them. The CDR3 length is 14 residues. Germline assignment: CDR1 SQVTM and CDR2 ANQGSEA. CDR3 coding DNA: TGCAGCGTTGATCCAGGGCGAGGCACCGGGGAGCTGTTTTTT. This sequence encodes CSVDPGRGTGELFF.

This chain connects TRBV6-6 to TRBJ1-1; TRBD1 agrees at 8 bases. V gave up 4 bases and J gave up 10 bases; unmatched junction bases: 8. Germline lookup yields CDR1 MNHNY and CDR2 SVGAGI (reference sequence). The CDR3 loop spans 13 amino acids. This CDR3 is CASSSSDRVGAFF. The CDR3 nucleotides are TGTGCCAGCAGTTCCTCGGACAGGGTAGGAGCTTTCTTT.

J is TRBJ2-2 and V is TRBV6-1; D might be TRBD1 (5 bases). The CDR3 extends over 14 amino acids. With 3 bases removed from V and 2 bases from J, the gap between germline ends came to 7 bases. CDR1 is MNHNS, CDR2 SASEGT, per germline. CDR3 sequence reads: CASSEGPNTGELFF. The CDR3 DNA reads as TGTGCCAGCAGTGAGGGGCCTAACACCGGGGAGCTGTTTTTT.

This rearrangement joins TRBV29-1 to TRBJ1-1, with a tentative D call TRBD1 (5 bases). Germline CDR1 is SQVTM and CDR2 is ANQGSEA. The CDR3 covers 14 residues. Trimming stripped 6 bases from V and 1 base from J, with 15 bases between. CDR3 residues: CSVQGRGGNTEAFF. CDR3 DNA: TGCAGCGTCCAGGGACGGGGGGGGAACACTGAAGCTTTCTTT.

Details on this clone: One end of the junction is discordant with germline, which a read error may explain. The V and J genes are TRBV4-1 and TRBJ1-4; no clear D. The CDR3 is 13 residues long. Per the germline V gene, CDR1 is MGHRA and CDR2 is YSYEKL. CDR3 loop: CASGQDQDEKLFF. CDR3 sequence (DNA): TGCGCCAGCGGCCAAGACCAGGATGAAAAACTGTTTTTT.

The chain employs TRBV11-2 and TRBJ2-3; 13 bases are a match to TRBD2. Trimming cost V 5 bases and J 7 bases; bases outside gene matches: 6. The CDR3 loop spans 15 amino acids. Germline-derived CDR1 and CDR2 are SGHAT and FQNNGV. The CDR3 loop reads CASSLLAGGPNTQYF. The DNA for the CDR3 is TGTGCCAGCAGCCTACTAGCGGGAGGGCCTAATACGCAGTATTTT. Based on the CDR3 plus reference TRBV11-2 and TRBJ2-3, the full variable domain is EAGVAQSPRYKIIEKRQSVAFWCNPISGHATLYWYQQILGQGPKLLIQFQNNGVVDDSQLPKDRFSAERLKGVDSTLKIQPAKLEDSAVYLCASSLLAGGPNTQYFGPGTRLTVL.

The chain is built from TRBV28 and TRBJ2-1, with 10 positions matching TRBD2. V gave up 9 bases and J gave up 8 bases; unmatched junction bases: 13. The CDR3 totals 15 residues. Germline V gives CDR1 MDHEN, CDR2 SYDVKM. CDR3 region: CASNRIQREGDEQFF. CDR3 nucleotides: TGTGCCAGTAATCGGATCCAGCGGGAGGGGGATGAGCAGTTCTTC.

The genes are TRBV6-5 and TRBJ1-4; TRBD1 might be the D (6 bases). CDR3 length: 15 residues. V gave up 5 bases and J gave up 3 bases, with 13 bases separating them. Germline V gene sequence: CDR1 MNHEY, CDR2 SVGAGI. The CDR3 DNA reads TGTGCCAGCAGTGGCTACGGGACACCTAATGAAAAACTGTTTTTT. This codes for CASSGYGTPNEKLFF.

V usage is TRBV27 and J usage is TRBJ1-2; D possibly corresponds to TRBD1 (5 bases). Trimming removed 5 bases from V and 8 bases from J, with 15 bases in between. Germline V lookup: CDR1 MNHEY, CDR2 SMNVEV (reference sequence). The CDR3 runs to 13 residues. DNA for the CDR3: TGTGCCAGCAGTCTCCCCGGGGGAGGAGGCTACACCTTC. It specifies CASSLPGGGGYTF.

In the case of this clone: This same CDR3 is encoded by further DNA sequences in the sample. The J gene is TRBJ2-5, the V gene TRBV6-5, with D possibly being TRBD1 (6 bases). Germline-derived CDR1 and CDR2 are MNHEY and SVGAGI. V was shortened by 2 bases and J by 2 bases, with 9 bases between the two germline ends. CDR3 size: 14 residues. This CDR3 is CASSYRDTQETQYF. Here the CDR3 DNA reads TGTGCCAGCAGTTACCGGGACACACAAGAGACCCAGTACTTC.

J is TRBJ2-7 and V is TRBV28; 9 bases agree with TRBD2. Trimming removed 5 bases from V and 6 bases from J; junction bases left unmatched: 11. CDR3 length equals 15 residues. Germline lookup yields CDR1 MDHEN and CDR2 SYDVKM. CDR3 protein: CASSPTPSGASEQYF. The CDR3 nucleotides are TGTGCCAGCAGTCCAACCCCTAGCGGGGCTAGCGAGCAGTACTTC. Full variable domain (outside the CDR3, taken from reference TRBV28 and TRBJ2-7): DVKVTQSSRYLVKRTGEKVFLECVQDMDHENMFWYRQDPGLGLRLIYFSYDVKMKEKGDIPEGYSVSREKKERFSLILESASTNQTSMYLCASSPTPSGASEQYFGPGTRLTVT.